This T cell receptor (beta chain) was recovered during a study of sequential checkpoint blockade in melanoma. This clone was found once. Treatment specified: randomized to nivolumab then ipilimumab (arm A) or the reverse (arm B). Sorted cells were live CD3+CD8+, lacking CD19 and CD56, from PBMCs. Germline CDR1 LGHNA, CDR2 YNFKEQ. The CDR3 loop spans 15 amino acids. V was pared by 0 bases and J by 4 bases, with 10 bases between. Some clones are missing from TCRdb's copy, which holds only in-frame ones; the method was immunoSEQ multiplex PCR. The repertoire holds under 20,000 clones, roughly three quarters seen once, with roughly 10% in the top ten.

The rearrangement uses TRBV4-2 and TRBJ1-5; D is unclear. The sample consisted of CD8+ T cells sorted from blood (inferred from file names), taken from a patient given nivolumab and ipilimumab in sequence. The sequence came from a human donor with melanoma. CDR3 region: CASSQDIQPNQPQHF. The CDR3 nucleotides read TGTGCCAGCAGCCAAGATATACAGCCAAATCAGCCCCAGCATTTT.